This T cell receptor (beta chain) comes out of a study of CD8 T cells in Susac syndrome. The RNA input was about 0.5 to 1 ug, and it was reverse transcribed with random hexamers. TCRdb reprocessed the immunoSEQ multiplex PCR reads with MiXCR, giving one entry per CDR3 protein. Found here are approximately 110,000 distinct CDR3 sequences, around 94% of them singletons; the top ten hold roughly 0.087%. This CDR3 spans 12 amino acids. V dropped 6 bases and J dropped 13 bases, with 18 bases sitting between them. The germline V gene encodes CDR1 SNHLY and CDR2 FYNNEI. Sequenced sample: CD4+ T cells from PBMCs. The V call is TRBV2, the J call TRBJ2-5; the D gene could be TRBD1 or TRBD2 (5 bases each). The receptor was derived from a human donor in good health. The CDR3 bases are TGTGCCAGCAGGGACTTCAGGGCAGGGAGGTACTTC. Translation: CASRDFRAGRYF. Full variable domain (outside the CDR3, taken from reference TRBV2 and TRBJ2-5): EPEVTQTPSHQVTQMGQEVILRCVPISNHLYFYWYRQILGQKVEFLVSFYNNEISEKSEIFDDQFSVERPDGSNFTLKIRSTKLEDSAMYFCASRDFRAGRYFGPGTRLLVL.